This T cell receptor beta chain was sequenced during a study of blood T cell repertoires in COVID-19. Study summary: PBMCs, B-cell-depleted T cells, or T cells provided the cDNA or gDNA that made up the material.

Clones were read by immunoSEQ multiplex PCR, and TCRdb kept only the in-frame ones, dropping some. The data contain around 160,000 clones, just over 85% of them singletons. The receptor was derived from a man in his 60s with acute or convalescent COVID-19. The sequenced sample consisted of peripheral blood.

The CDR3 nucleotides read TGTGCCAGCAGCTTAATAAGGGGCGCAGGCAATCAGCCCCAGCATTTT. Protein: CASSLIRGAGNQPQHF. J is TRBJ1-5 and V is TRBV7-2; possibly TRBD1 for D (5 bases). V was trimmed by 2 bases and J by 2 bases, leaving 13 bases between them. The CDR3 spans 16 residues. Germline loops: CDR1 SGHTA, CDR2 FQGNSA.